What follows are 25 T cell receptor beta chains derived from one specimen sequenced in a study of T cells in Graves' hyperthyroidism and ophthalmopathy. RNA transcripts served as the template for amplifying TCR beta CDR3 regions. HTBI primers were used for first-round RT-PCR of the TCR CDR3. TCRdb processed the multiplex PCR reads anew with MiXCR; each CDR3 protein has one entry. Of roughly 750,000 distinct CDR3 sequences detected, around 17% appear once; the ten largest clones hold roughly 8%. The sequenced material came from blood. The receptors come from a man aged 18 to 30 with Graves' hyperthyroidism.

The CDR3 region has the DNA TGTGCCAGTAATCCAGGACAGGGGTTTTTTACAGATACGCAGTATTTT. This encodes CASNPGQGFFTDTQYF. This chain uses TRBV19 with TRBJ2-3, with TRBD1 matching over 9 bases. The germline CDR1 and CDR2 sequences are LNHDA and SQIVND (reference sequence). The CDR3 spans 16 residues. After removal of 7 bases from V and 3 bases from J, the junction contained 11 bases not matched to a gene.

This clonotype was seen a few times. The V and J genes are TRBV11-2 and TRBJ1-3; 11 nucleotides line up with TRBD1. The germline V gene encodes CDR1 SGHAT and CDR2 FQNNGV. The CDR3 totals 17 residues. V lost 5 bases to trimming and J lost 4 bases; unmatched junction nucleotides: 10. The CDR3 sequence: CASSPPGQGALGNTIYF. The CDR3 nucleotides are TGTGCCAGCAGCCCTCCCGGACAGGGGGCTTTGGGAAACACCATATATTTT. Variable domain in full (rest from reference TRBV11-2 and TRBJ1-3): EAGVAQSPRYKIIEKRQSVAFWCNPISGHATLYWYQQILGQGPKLLIQFQNNGVVDDSQLPKDRFSAERLKGVDSTLKIQPAKLEDSAVYLCASSPPGQGALGNTIYFGEGSWLTVV.

The table lists this clonotype with a few counts. The rearrangement links TRBV2 to TRBJ2-1; D tentatively fits TRBD1 or TRBD2 (5 bases each). The CDR3 spans 17 residues. V lost 2 bases and J 0 bases, leaving 14 bases between the germline ends. CDR1 and CDR2 from the germline V gene are SNHLY and FYNNEI. CDR3 protein: CASSEKVGTSSYNEQFF. Here the CDR3 DNA reads TGTGCCAGCAGTGAAAAAGTGGGGACGTCCTCCTACAATGAGCAGTTCTTC.

On this clonotype itself: A much larger clone lies a single base off, so this may be a read error. V is TRBV30 and J is TRBJ2-6; D tentatively reads TRBD1 or TRBD2 (5 bases each). Germline V CDR1 and CDR2: GTSNPN, SVGIG (reference sequence). The CDR3 is made up of 16 amino acids. The CDR3 protein is CAWSVEGYFGANALTF. The CDR3 DNA reads TGTGCCTGGAGTGTAGAAGGGTACTTCGGGGCCAACGCCCTGACTTTC. Looking up the rest from reference TRBV30 and TRBJ2-6 gives the full variable domain: SQTIHQWPATLVQPVGSPLSLECTVEGTSNPNLYWYRQAAGRGLQLLFYSVGIGQISSEVPQNLSASRPQDRQFILSSKKLLLSDSGFYLCAWSVEGYFGANALTFGAGSRLTVL.

The V and J genes are TRBV5-6 and TRBJ2-7; TRBD1 agrees at 8 bases. Unmatched junction bases numbered 7, after V lost 2 bases and J lost 3 bases. The CDR3 is 15 residues long. Germline V gene lookup returns CDR1 SGHDT and CDR2 YYEEEE. CDR3 in amino acids: CASSLPGQDLYEQYF. CDR3 sequence (DNA): TGTGCCAGCAGCTTACCGGGACAGGACCTCTACGAGCAGTACTTC.

The chain employs TRBV19 and TRBJ1-2; D is unresolved. This CDR3 spans 16 amino acids. Germline loops: CDR1 LNHDA, CDR2 SQIVND (reference sequence). The V and J ends lost 2 bases and 1 base respectively, with 14 bases between them. DNA for the CDR3: TGTGCCAGTAGTATACAAATCGGGCCGAGTAACTATGGCTACACCTTC. Residues: CASSIQIGPSNYGYTF.

This clonotype was seen repeatedly, ten times or more. This rearrangement joins TRBV28 to TRBJ1-4, with no clear D. Germline CDR1 is MDHEN and CDR2 is SYDVKM. The CDR3 length is 14 residues. V was shortened by 6 bases and J by 7 bases, with 15 bases between the two germline ends. CDR3 region: CASSTPGRLEKLFF. In nucleotides, the CDR3 is TGTGCCAGCAGCACTCCAGGACGGCTTGAAAAACTGTTTTTT.

This clonotype was seen at least ten times. This rearrangement joins TRBV20-1 to TRBJ2-3; D is unclear. From germline, CDR1 is DFQATT and CDR2 SNEGSKA (reference sequence). This CDR3 has 10 amino acids. As DNA, the CDR3 is TGCATTCAACGCACAGATACGCAGTATTTT. Translation gives CIQRTDTQYF.

With regard to this clonotype: The junction departs from the called germline gene at one end, perhaps through a read error. The chain links TRBV28 to TRBJ2-5; D is uncertain. The germline V gene has CDR1 MDHEN and CDR2 SYDVKM. The CDR3 is 12 amino acids. CDR3 nucleotides: TGTGCCAGCAGTGGCAACCATGAGACCCAGTACTTC. The encoded protein is CASSGNHETQYF.

The chain recombines TRBV15 with TRBJ2-7; D might be TRBD1 (5 bases). Germline CDR1 is LNHNV and CDR2 is YYDKDF (reference sequence). The V gene lost 2 bases and the J gene lost 2 bases, with 7 bases spanning the gap. This CDR3 contains 13 residues. As DNA, the CDR3 is TGTGCCACCAGCAGACAGGACACCTACGAGCAGTACTTC. Translation gives CATSRQDTYEQYF.

Notes on this clonotype: This clone may be a read error of a much larger clone one base away. V and J are TRBV18 and TRBJ2-5; 11 nucleotides line up with TRBD2. The J call could be wrong; TRBJ2-1 is a better fit for the DNA end. CDR1 is KGHSH and CDR2 is LQKENI in the germline V gene. This CDR3 region has 16 residues. The CDR3 is CASSPGLAVNQETQFF. In nucleotides, the CDR3 is TGTGCCAGCTCACCGGGACTAGCGGTAAACCAAGAGACCCAGTTCTTC.

The genes are TRBV6-1 and TRBJ2-1, with 8 bases that match TRBD2. The germline V gene encodes CDR1 MNHNS and CDR2 SASEGT. The CDR3 extends over 14 amino acids. With 6 bases clipped from V and 8 bases from J, the junction kept 9 bases outside the gene matches. The CDR3 is CASSGRAGGDEQFF. The CDR3 bases are TGTGCCAGCAGCGGGAGGGCAGGTGGCGATGAGCAGTTCTTC.

J is TRBJ1-5 and V is TRBV19, with TRBD1 matching 11 bases. Germline V CDR1 and CDR2: LNHDA, SQIVND (reference sequence). The V gene end was trimmed by 3 bases and the J gene end by 6 bases; junction bases not matched to a gene: 10. The CDR3 is made up of 17 amino acids. CDR3 nucleotide sequence: TGTGCCAGTAGTATTCTTCCGGGACAGGGGGACACTCAGCCCCAGCATTTT. This gives the protein CASSILPGQGDTQPQHF.

This clonotype was observed many times. The V gene is TRBV18, the J gene TRBJ1-1; TRBD1 aligns across 8 bases. J gave up 7 bases and V 5 bases, and 9 bases lay outside the gene matches. The V gene's germline CDR1 is KGHSH and CDR2 LQKENI. The CDR3 totals 14 residues. CDR3 sequence: CASSRTGTSLEAFF. CDR3 nucleotides: TGTGCCAGCTCAAGGACAGGGACGAGTCTTGAAGCTTTCTTT.

The chain is built from TRBV6-2 or TRBV6-3 and TRBJ2-7, with no clear D. The CDR3 consists of 16 residues. The germline V gene has CDR1 MNHEY and CDR2 SVGEGT. V was cut by 2 bases and J by 9 bases, with 23 bases left in between. The chain's CDR3 is CASSYPDRRSEKGQYF. CDR3 bases: TGTGCCAGCAGTTACCCTGACCGGCGGAGTGAAAAGGGGCAGTACTTC.

This clonotype came up many times. The chain uses TRBV20-1 and TRBJ2-7, with 10 bases fitting TRBD2. This CDR3 is 16 amino acids long. Germline values: CDR1 DFQATT, CDR2 SNEGSKA (reference sequence). J was trimmed by 6 bases and V by 6 bases; bases with no gene match: 17. CDR3 region: CSANSLSGRAATEQYF. The CDR3 nucleotides are TGCAGTGCCAACTCACTAAGCGGGAGGGCCGCAACCGAGCAGTACTTC.

This clonotype was observed many times. The chain joins TRBV12-3 or TRBV12-4 to TRBJ2-2; the D is unclear. Trimming stripped 3 bases from V and 2 bases from J, with 13 bases between. CDR3 length: 16 residues. The chain's CDR3 is CASSFRPNPNTGELFF. Written as DNA, the CDR3 is TGTGCCAGCAGTTTTCGGCCAAACCCTAACACCGGGGAGCTGTTTTTT.

This clonotype was picked up many times. The V and J genes are TRBV7-9 and TRBJ2-5, with TRBD1 identical over 10 bases. Trimming at V came to 0 bases and at J to 3 bases, leaving 4 bases not matched to a gene. CDR1 is SEHNR, CDR2 FQNEAQ, per germline (reference sequence). The CDR3 has 16 residues. CDR3 nucleotide sequence: TGTGCCAGCAGCTTAGCTCGCGGGACAGGGGAAGAGACCCAGTACTTC. Translating gives CASSLARGTGEETQYF.

This clonotype was observed at least ten times. V is TRBV28 and J is TRBJ2-5, with D possibly TRBD2 on 5 matching bases. This CDR3 has 14 residues. V lost 3 bases and J lost 1, with 9 bases in between. Germline CDR1 and CDR2: MDHEN and SYDVKM. The CDR3 coding sequence is TGTGCCAGCAGTTTCTCTAGCAGCCAAGAGACCCAGTACTTC. Translated, it gives CASSFSSSQETQYF.

About this clonotype itself: A much larger clone is a single base away; this may be a read error. As DNA, the CDR3 is TGTGCCAGCGGTGAAATCGGGGCGGGAGAAACTGAGCAGTTCTTC. This sequence encodes CASGEIGAGETEQFF. V gene TRBV27 combines with J gene TRBJ2-1; the match to TRBD2 covers 7 bases. CDR3 length equals 15 residues. CDR1 and CDR2 from the germline V gene are MNHEY and SMNVEV (reference sequence). V was clipped by 8 bases and J by 9 bases; unmatched bases: 16.

This clonotype was observed many times. The rearrangement links TRBV11-2 to TRBJ2-3; TRBD2 agrees at 8 bases. This CDR3 spans 18 amino acids. CDR1 SGHAT and CDR2 FQNNGV come from the germline V gene. Unmatched junction bases numbered 15, after V lost 1 base and J lost 6 bases. The CDR3 bases are TGTGCCAGCAGCTTAGGCTGGGGGAGCGGGGGATCTTTGGATACGCAGTATTTT. Its translation: CASSLGWGSGGSLDTQYF.

This clonotype came up many times. The chain recombines TRBV3-1 with TRBJ2-7, with 12 nucleotides matching TRBD2. The J segment lost 2 bases and the V segment lost 1 base, leaving 3 bases of the junction unmatched. The CDR3 length is 16 residues. From germline, CDR1 is LGHDT and CDR2 YNNKEL (reference sequence). Here the CDR3 DNA reads TGTGCCAGCAGCCAAGGCGGACTAGCGGGGACCTACGAGCAGTACTTC. This encodes CASSQGGLAGTYEQYF.

This clonotype was seen a handful of times. V usage is TRBV5-6 and J usage is TRBJ1-5, with D unclear. The V gene's germline CDR1 is SGHDT and CDR2 YYEEEE. The V gene lost 1 base and the J gene lost 3 bases, with 8 bases spanning the gap. CDR3 size: 14 residues. CDR3 amino acids: CASSLMESNQPQHF. CDR3 nucleotide sequence: TGTGCCAGCAGCTTGATGGAGTCCAATCAGCCCCAGCATTTT.

The V and J genes are TRBV7-9 and TRBJ2-1, with 7 bases lining up with TRBD2. After removal of 1 base from V and 7 bases from J, the junction contained 10 bases not matched to a gene. CDR1 SEHNR and CDR2 FQNEAQ come from the germline V gene (reference sequence). The CDR3 contains 16 residues. CDR3 nucleotides: TGTGCCAGCAGCTTAGACAGGCTAGCGGCAAGTAATGAGCAGTTCTTC. It is translated as CASSLDRLAASNEQFF.

This clonotype was seen only a few times. The rearrangement uses TRBV7-2 and TRBJ1-5; no definite D call. This CDR3 region has 13 residues. V lost 5 bases and J 3 bases, leaving 8 bases between the germline ends. Germline V CDR1 and CDR2: SGHTA, FQGNSA. The CDR3 region is CASSLNFNQPQHF. CDR3 nucleotide sequence: TGTGCCAGCAGCCTAAACTTCAATCAGCCCCAGCATTTT.